Below are 25 T cell receptor beta chains sequenced from a single sample in a study of type 1 regulatory T cells. TCRdb reanalysed the reads using MiXCR and keeps one entry per CDR3 protein. The data contain more than 60,000 distinct CDR3 sequences, about 50% of them singletons. No antigen is known for these receptors. Sequencing was carried out using cultured non-Tr1 T cells, either the whole culture or a sorted T cell fraction (not recorded which). The receptor set was obtained from a human donor in good health.

This clonotype was detected only a few times. The V call is TRBV5-1, the J call TRBJ2-7; 7 bases map to TRBD2. Unmatched junction bases numbered 6, after V lost 3 bases and J lost 0 bases. This CDR3 contains 15 residues. Germline-derived CDR1 and CDR2 are SGHRS and YFSETQ. The CDR3 coding sequence is TGCGCCAGCAGCTATTCAGCGGGGAACTCCTACGAGCAGTACTTC. It codes for CASSYSAGNSYEQYF. Variable domain in full (rest from reference TRBV5-1 and TRBJ2-7): KAGVTQTPRYLIKTRGQQVTLSCSPISGHRSVSWYQQTPGQGLQFLFEYFSETQRNKGNFPGRFSGRQFSNSRSEMNVSTLELGDSALYLCASSYSAGNSYEQYFGPGTRLTVT.

V is TRBV6-5 and J is TRBJ2-2; TRBD2 matches at 7 bases. This CDR3 is 17 amino acids long. V trimming: 6 bases; J trimming: 3 bases; junction bases outside the gene matches: 13. In germline, CDR1 is MNHEY, CDR2 SVGAGI. CDR3 sequence: CASRPLASGEDTGELFF. The CDR3 DNA follows: TGTGCCAGCAGACCACTAGCGTCGGGGGAGGACACCGGGGAGCTGTTTTTT.

This chain links TRBV7-6 with TRBJ1-2; D not resolved. Germline CDR1 and CDR2: SGHVS and FNYEAQ. V lost 2 bases, J lost 6 bases, and 16 bases lay in between. The CDR3 runs 15 residues. CDR3 DNA sequence: TGTGCCAGCAGCTTAACAGCACTTCCTAGCCATGGCTACACCTTC. Its translation: CASSLTALPSHGYTF.

The genes are TRBV20-1 and TRBJ1-4; D remains unclear. Germline-derived CDR1 and CDR2 are DFQATT and SNEGSKA (reference sequence). This CDR3 has 15 residues. Trimming took 6 bases from V and 0 from J, leaving 14 bases between them. The CDR3 here is CSARINPATNEKLFF. CDR3 nucleotide sequence: TGCAGTGCCCGAATTAATCCTGCAACTAATGAAAAACTGTTTTTT.

Note on this clonotype: A much more abundant neighbour one base away suggests this may be a read error. The CDR3 protein is CASRGNSTEAFF. DNA for the CDR3: TGTGCCAGCAGAGGGAACAGCACTGAAGCTTTCTTT. The chain employs TRBV3-1 and TRBJ1-1; no reliable D call. Trimming cost V 6 bases and J 4 bases, with 9 bases left between them. Germline CDR1 LGHDT, CDR2 YNNKEL (reference sequence). The CDR3 sequence is 12 residues long.

As to this clonotype: One end of the junction fails to match germline, which may point to a read error. J is TRBJ2-5 and V is TRBV5-1; a weak D match, TRBD1 (7 bases). Germline V gene sequence: CDR1 SGHRS, CDR2 YFSETQ. This CDR3 is built from 13 residues. The CDR3 sequence: CANSQTGRETQYF. CDR3 nucleotides: TGCGCCAACAGCCAGACAGGGAGGGAGACCCAGTACTTC.

In this sample, this clonotype turned up once. J is TRBJ2-7 and V is TRBV4-1; 10 positions agree with TRBD2. Germline V gene sequence: CDR1 MGHRA, CDR2 YSYEKL. The CDR3 spans 16 residues. Losses at the gene ends were 0 bases for V and 6 bases for J; bases not matched to a gene: 8. CDR3 residues: CASSQDSGGAFPEQYF. The CDR3 DNA reads TGCGCCAGCAGCCAAGACAGCGGGGGGGCGTTCCCCGAGCAGTACTTC.

Concerning this clonotype itself: An end of the junction differs from the germline gene, which may be a read error. The rearrangement uses TRBV20-1 and TRBJ1-1, with D possibly matching TRBD1 (5 bases). This CDR3 has 15 amino acids. Germline loops: CDR1 DFQATT, CDR2 SNEGSKA (reference sequence). The CDR3 is CRPSYGGGGNSEAFF. The CDR3, as DNA: TGCAGGCCTTCTTACGGGGGGGGAGGAAACAGTGAAGCTTTCTTT.

V is TRBV4-1 and J is TRBJ1-6; D not certain. The CDR3 extends over 15 amino acids. CDR1 is MGHRA and CDR2 is YSYEKL in the germline V gene. V lost 4 bases and J lost 8, with 15 bases in between. The DNA of the CDR3 is TGCGCCAGCAGCCTTGGACGGTTTGGGGATTCACCCCTCCACTTT. It translates to CASSLGRFGDSPLHF.

This clonotype was counted a few times. The chain joins TRBV6-2 or TRBV6-3 to TRBJ2-7; no definite D call. V lost 3 bases and J 0 bases, leaving 6 bases between the germline ends. The CDR3 sequence is 13 residues long. Germline CDR1 is MNHEY and CDR2 is SVGEGT. DNA for the CDR3: TGTGCCAGCAGTTATCGGAACTCCTACGAGCAGTACTTC. It is translated as CASSYRNSYEQYF.

The rearrangement links TRBV4-1 to TRBJ2-3, with 8 bases fitting TRBD1. The CDR3 is made up of 17 amino acids. Germline CDR1 is MGHRA and CDR2 is YSYEKL. The V segment lost 4 bases and the J segment 4 bases; nucleotides outside the gene matches: 13. CDR3 residues: CASSRYSGQGESDTQYF. CDR3 nucleotide sequence: TGCGCCAGCAGCCGGTACTCCGGACAGGGAGAATCAGATACGCAGTATTTT.

V is TRBV18 and J is TRBJ1-2, with TRBD1 as a possible D gene (6 bases). The CDR3 consists of 12 residues. Germline CDR1 is KGHSH and CDR2 is LQKENI. V was clipped by 3 bases and J by 8 bases, with 10 bases between them. The CDR3 reads CASSPSTGGYTF. The DNA for the CDR3 is TGTGCCAGCTCACCCTCGACAGGAGGCTACACCTTC.

The V gene is TRBV4-1, the J gene TRBJ2-1; D gene uncertain. The germline gives CDR1 MGHRA, CDR2 YSYEKL. This CDR3 has 11 residues. V lost 0 bases and J lost 11, with 5 bases in between. For the CDR3, the DNA is TGCGCCAGCAGCCAAGAGAGGAAGCAGTTCTTC. It encodes CASSQERKQFF.

The V and J genes are TRBV7-2 and TRBJ1-5; 9 bases match TRBD1. Germline V CDR1 and CDR2: SGHTA, FQGNSA. Trimming cost V 3 bases and J 4 bases; bases outside gene matches: 7. This CDR3 region has 16 residues. The CDR3 loop is CASSFKKDRGNQPQHF. Written as DNA, the CDR3 is TGTGCCAGCAGCTTTAAAAAGGACAGGGGAAATCAGCCCCAGCATTTT.

The J gene is TRBJ1-3, the V gene TRBV6-1; D perhaps matches TRBD1 (6 bases). V shed 5 bases and J shed 2 bases, with 10 bases lying between them. This CDR3 has 14 residues. The germline V gene has CDR1 MNHNS and CDR2 SASEGT. CDR3 sequence: CASSPRDTGNTIYF. Written as DNA, the CDR3 is TGTGCCAGCAGTCCTCGGGACACTGGAAACACCATATATTTT.

This clonotype has only a few counts. The chain has TRBV7-2 and TRBJ1-1; 8 bases match TRBD1. The CDR3 totals 15 residues. Unmatched junction bases numbered 8, after V lost 6 bases and J lost 2 bases. Looked up from germline, CDR1 is SGHTA and CDR2 is FQGNSA. This chain's CDR3 is CASRTTGGGNTEAFF. In DNA, the CDR3 is TGTGCCAGCAGGACAACAGGGGGAGGAAACACTGAAGCTTTCTTT.

The chain combines TRBV7-9 with TRBJ2-7, with D possibly TRBD1 on 5 matching bases. The germline V gene has CDR1 SEHNR and CDR2 FQNEAQ (reference sequence). This CDR3 is built from 14 residues. The V gene lost 8 bases and the J gene lost 4 bases, with 18 bases spanning the gap. The CDR3 here is CASEAPGSTYEQYF. The CDR3 DNA reads as TGTGCCAGCGAGGCTCCAGGGTCAACATACGAGCAGTACTTC.

V and J are TRBV19 and TRBJ2-3, with a possible D match to TRBD2 (6 bases). Trimming removed 1 base from V and 3 bases from J, with 8 bases in between. From germline, CDR1 is LNHDA and CDR2 SQIVND (reference sequence). The CDR3 sequence is 14 residues long. CDR3 loop: CASSIGRGTDTQYF. The CDR3 coding sequence is TGTGCCAGTAGTATAGGTCGGGGGACAGATACGCAGTATTTT. The entire variable domain, with the rest obtained from reference TRBV19 and TRBJ2-3, is as follows: DGGITQSPKYLFRKEGQNVTLSCEQNLNHDAMYWYRQDPGQGLRLIYYSQIVNDFQKGDIAEGYSVSREKKESFPLTVTSAQKNPTAFYLCASSIGRGTDTQYFGPGTRLTVL.

The chain couples TRBV19 to TRBJ2-2; no reliable D call. Per germline, CDR1 LNHDA and CDR2 SQIVND (reference sequence). CDR3 length: 13 amino acids. The V end lost 2 bases, the J end lost 6 bases, and 7 bases lay between the germline ends. CDR3 in amino acids: CASSISSSGELFF. In nucleotides, the CDR3 is TGTGCCAGTAGTATAAGCTCCTCCGGGGAGCTGTTTTTT.

In its sample, this clonotype was seen a few times. The V gene is TRBV7-9, the J gene TRBJ1-4, with D perhaps matching TRBD1 (5 bases). The CDR3 totals 14 residues. The germline CDR1 and CDR2 sequences are SEHNR and FQNEAQ (reference sequence). V was pared by 4 bases and J by 5 bases, with 11 bases between. CDR3 protein: CASSSWRGNEKLFF. CDR3 bases: TGTGCCAGCAGCTCGTGGAGGGGAAATGAAAAACTGTTTTTT.

In its sample, this clonotype was seen a few times. The J gene is TRBJ2-7, the V gene TRBV5-1; TRBD1 matches 10 bases. This CDR3 spans 16 amino acids. Germline CDR1 reads SGHRS; CDR2 reads YFSETQ. V lost 2 bases, J lost 5 bases, and 10 bases stayed unmatched. In nucleotides, the CDR3 is TGCGCCAGCAGCTTTGCCGGGACAGGGGTAACAGACGAGCAGTACTTC. Encoded protein: CASSFAGTGVTDEQYF.

This clonotype was seen ten or more times. The V call is TRBV12-3 or TRBV12-4, the J call TRBJ1-1; D not resolved. CDR3 length: 15 residues. The V gene lost 6 bases and the J gene lost 3 bases, with 17 bases spanning the gap. CDR3: CASRKVVGRDTEAFF. As DNA, the CDR3 is TGTGCCAGCAGGAAGGTGGTAGGGCGGGACACTGAAGCTTTCTTT.

The V and J genes are TRBV12-5 and TRBJ2-3; D remains ambiguous. The CDR3 contains 16 residues. CDR1 is LGHNT and CDR2 is FRNRAP in the germline V gene. Trimming cost V 5 bases and J 0 bases, with 15 bases left between them. CDR3 nucleotides: TGTGCTAGTGGTCCCCTCGACACCCAGAGCACAGATACGCAGTATTTT. Protein product: CASGPLDTQSTDTQYF.

The rearrangement uses TRBV7-2 and TRBJ2-1; weak D call: TRBD2 (5 bases). Germline V gene sequence: CDR1 SGHTA, CDR2 FQGNSA. V lost 3 bases and J lost 3, with 15 bases in between. This CDR3 is 16 amino acids long. The CDR3 loop is CASSLGQASGYNEQFF. The CDR3 DNA is TGTGCCAGCAGCTTGGGCCAGGCGAGCGGCTACAATGAGCAGTTCTTC.

The chain carries TRBV5-6 and TRBJ1-5, with 11 bases matching TRBD1. V lost 4 bases to trimming and J lost 4 bases; unmatched junction nucleotides: 10. The CDR3 totals 17 residues. From germline, CDR1 is SGHDT and CDR2 YYEEEE. The CDR3 DNA is TGTGCCAGCAGCAGGACAGGGGGCAAGGTCAGGAATCAGCCCCAGCATTTT. This encodes CASSRTGGKVRNQPQHF. Looking up the rest from reference TRBV5-6 and TRBJ1-5 gives the full variable domain: DAGVTQSPTHLIKTRGQQVTLRCSPKSGHDTVSWYQQALGQGPQFIFQYYEEEERQRGNFPDRFSGHQFPNYSSELNVNALLLGDSALYLCASSRTGGKVRNQPQHFGDGTRLSIL.